A selection of T cell receptor beta chains follows, all from one sample in a study of cytomegalovirus exposure and HLA in healthy donors. TCRdb's table, derived via immunoSEQ multiplex PCR, lists solely in-frame clones and lacks some. This table holds roughly 170,000 clones, about 80% found once. The sample comprised PBMCs. These receptor sequences come from a woman younger than 35 in good health and CMV-seropositive. Both conserved end residues are part of each CDR3. The D gene is left open where the match is weak.

>TRBJ1-3|TRBV7-6|.
TGTGCCAGCAGCCCCCGGGGACAACGCTCTGGAAACACCATATATTTT
CASSPRGQRSGNTIYF
>TRBJ1-2|TRBV15|.
TGTGCCACCAGCAGAGACCCCGGAGACTATGGCTACACCTTC
CATSRDPGDYGYTF
>TRBJ2-1|TRBV9|TRBD2
TGTGCCAGCAGCGTAGGAATAGCGGGATACAATGAGCAGTTCTTC
CASSVGIAGYNEQFF
>TRBJ1-2|TRBV29-1|TRBD1
TGCAGCGTTGACCCGACAGGGAAGAACTATGGCTACACCTTC
CSVDPTGKNYGYTF
>TRBJ2-5|TRBV7-6|.
TGTGCCAGCAGCCTGACTAGTGACCGAGAGACCCAGTACTTC
CASSLTSDRETQYF
>TRBJ2-5|TRBV7-9|.
TGTGCCAGCAGCTTTCCCAGGGACCAAGAGACCCAGTACTTC
CASSFPRDQETQYF
>TRBJ2-1|TRBV9|.
TGTGCCAGCAGCGTGTCTGGCGGTAGCTCCTACAATGAGCAGTTCTTC
CASSVSGGSSYNEQFF
>TRBJ1-2|TRBV7-9|TRBD1
TGTGCCAGCAGCTTGACAGGGTCTGGCTATGGCTACACCTTC
CASSLTGSGYGYTF
>TRBJ2-5|TRBV5-1|.
TGCGCCAGCAACCAAGGGTACAGGGAGACCCAGTACTTC
CASNQGYRETQYF
>TRBJ1-2|TRBV5-1|TRBD1
TGCGCCAGCAGCACCGGGACAGGGACTTCTCTTGGCTACACCTTC
CASSTGTGTSLGYTF
>TRBJ2-1|TRBV15|.
TGTGCCACCAGCAGAGCTACCGGGAGCTACAATGAGCAGTTCTTC
CATSRATGSYNEQFF